These 5 T cell receptor beta chains were all obtained from the same sample, sequenced in a study of CD8 T cells in ankylosing spondylitis. Study-wide findings and caveats: Characteristic, it appeared, of ankylosing spondylitis blood was a TCR beta motif of fewer than 10 highly homologous variants.

Antigens for these TCRs are unknown. TCRdb passed the 5' RACE reads through MiXCR, listing each CDR3 protein once. This table holds over 200,000 distinct CDR3 sequences, approximately 20% found once. Sequencing used blood, either unsorted or a sorted T cell fraction (not recorded which). Source of these receptors: a male donor with ankylosing spondylitis.

This clonotype was picked up a small number of times. The chain joins TRBV4-3 to TRBJ2-2, with TRBD1 matching 8 bases. The CDR3 is made up of 14 amino acids. The germline V gene encodes CDR1 LGHNA and CDR2 YSLEER. V shed 4 bases and J 5 bases; nucleotides not matched to a gene: 3. In DNA, the CDR3 is TGCGCCAGCAGCCGCCGGACAGGGACCGGGGAGCTGTTTTTT. It translates to CASSRRTGTGELFF.

This rearrangement joins TRBV27 to TRBJ2-1, with D unclear. Germline assignment: CDR1 MNHEY and CDR2 SMNVEV (reference sequence). CDR3 length equals 14 residues. Trimming took off 1 base at V and 5 bases at J, with 9 bases between the two ends. CDR3: CASSLYDGHNEQFF. The CDR3 DNA sequence: TGTGCCAGCAGTTTATATGACGGCCACAATGAGCAGTTCTTC.

J is TRBJ2-3 and V is TRBV5-6; tentative D call: TRBD2 (5 bases). The germline V gene encodes CDR1 SGHDT and CDR2 YYEEEE. CDR3 size: 11 residues. Trimming took off 3 bases at V and 7 bases at J, with 6 bases between the two ends. The CDR3 region has the DNA TGTGCCAGCAGCTCGGGATATACGCAGTATTTT. This codes for CASSSGYTQYF.

This clonotype came up a few times. The chain couples TRBV10-2 to TRBJ1-4; no clear D gene. V lost 2 bases, J lost 0 bases, and 4 bases lay in between. Germline assignment: CDR1 WSHSY and CDR2 SAAADI. CDR3 length: 14 residues. CDR3 loop: CASSEDTTNEKLFF. The CDR3 DNA is TGCGCCAGCAGTGAGGATACAACTAATGAAAAACTGTTTTTT.

CDR3 region: CASSSPTGQAVPGEQYF. The CDR3 DNA reads as TGTGCCAGCAGCTCCCCGACGGGACAGGCCGTTCCTGGGGAGCAGTACTTC. This chain joins TRBV21-1 and TRBJ2-7; TRBD1 reflects the table's D call only, with no check against the DNA. TRBV21-1 is recorded as a pseudogene. CDR3 size: 17 residues.